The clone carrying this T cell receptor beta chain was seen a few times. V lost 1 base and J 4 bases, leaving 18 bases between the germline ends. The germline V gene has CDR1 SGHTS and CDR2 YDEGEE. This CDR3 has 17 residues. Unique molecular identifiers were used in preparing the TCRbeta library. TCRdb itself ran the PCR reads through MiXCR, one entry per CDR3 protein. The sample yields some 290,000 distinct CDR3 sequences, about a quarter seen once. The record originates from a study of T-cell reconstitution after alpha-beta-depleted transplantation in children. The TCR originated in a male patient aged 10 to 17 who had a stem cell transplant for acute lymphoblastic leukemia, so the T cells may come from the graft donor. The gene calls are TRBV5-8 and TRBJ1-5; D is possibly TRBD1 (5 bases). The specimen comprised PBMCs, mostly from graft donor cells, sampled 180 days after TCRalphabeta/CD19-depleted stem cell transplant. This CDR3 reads CASSLSYRGRPNQPQHF. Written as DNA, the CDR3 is TGTGCCAGCAGCTTGTCGTATCGGGGCCGCCCAAATCAGCCCCAGCATTTT. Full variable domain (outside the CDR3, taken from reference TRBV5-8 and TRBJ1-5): EAGVTQSPTHLIKTRGQQATLRCSPISGHTSVYWYQQALGLGLQFLLWYDEGEERNRGNFPPRFSGRQFPNYSSELNVNALELEDSALYLCASSLSYRGRPNQPQHFGDGTRLSIL.